This TCR beta chain was retrieved from a study of blood T cells in healthy people across ages. Study as a whole: When template switching was applied, about one barcoded beta molecule was captured per two T cells.

A J-beta primer mix and a sample-barcoded 5' primer were used in a second PCR of about 6 to 12 cycles. Through a template-switch adaptor with 12 random nucleotides, each cDNA molecule received a tag. TCRdb re-called the 5' RACE reads with MiXCR, one entry per CDR3 protein. The sample lists about 900,000 distinct CDR3 sequences; 60% to 80% were seen once. Comments on this clonotype: Its antigen is undetermined.

Findings and limits, study-wide: As age increased, TCR beta diversity per million T cells fell in a roughly linear fashion. Greater diversity and more naive CD4+ cells were seen in long-lived donors than in aged donors.

Looked up from germline, CDR1 is MNHEY and CDR2 is SVGEGT. The ends were cut back, 5 bases at V and 2 bases at J, with 16 bases in the middle. CDR3 length: 16 residues. This rearrangement joins TRBV6-2 or TRBV6-3 to TRBJ2-1; D perhaps matches TRBD2 (6 bases). Sample: blood. The sequence derives from a man aged 30 to 45 in good health. The CDR3 bases are TGTGCCAGCAGTCGCCCGGTTAGCGGCGCCTACAATGAGCAGTTCTTC. It translates to CASSRPVSGAYNEQFF.